This passage covers 31 T cell receptor beta chains from one sample sequenced in a study of human T cells and chemical hapten exposure. In TCRdb, the RACE reads were re-called with MiXCR into one record per CDR3 protein. The repertoire consists of 65,000 or so distinct CDR3 sequences, with around 6.1% occurring once and the leading ten covering roughly 3.5%. As to time point: healthy volunteer bleed at 6 weeks. Unfractionated whole blood was the source from which total RNA was extracted. Sequencing input: whole blood. Receptor source: a female donor in good health. Some clones in this sample may be carry-over from other donors' samples.

The rearrangement links TRBV7-9 to TRBJ1-2, with D perhaps TRBD1 (5 bases). The CDR3 totals 11 residues. In germline, CDR1 is SEHNR, CDR2 FQNEAQ (reference sequence). V was clipped by 5 bases and J by 7 bases, with 8 bases between them. The CDR3 is CASSPGRGYTF. For the CDR3, the DNA is TGTGCCAGCAGCCCAGGGCGTGGCTACACCTTC.

This clonotype was detected a few times. The chain uses TRBV5-4 and TRBJ1-4; 9 nucleotides match TRBD1. After removal of 4 bases from V and 10 bases from J, the junction contained 11 bases not matched to a gene. The V gene's germline CDR1 is SGHNT and CDR2 YYREEE (reference sequence). There are 15 residues in the CDR3. The chain's CDR3 is CASSTNTGGFVKLFF. In DNA form, the CDR3 reads TGTGCCAGCAGCACGAATACAGGGGGCTTTGTAAAACTGTTTTTT.

The V call is TRBV12-3 or TRBV12-4, the J call TRBJ1-1; possible D gene TRBD1, 5 bases. V lost 8 bases and J lost 5, with 12 bases in between. CDR3 length: 12 amino acids. The CDR3 loop is CASRGTTTEAFF. The CDR3 nucleotides are TGTGCCAGCCGGGGGACTACAACTGAAGCTTTCTTT.

Ten or more counts support this clonotype. This sequence joins TRBV18 and TRBJ1-5; possible D gene TRBD1, 5 bases. Germline CDR1 KGHSH, CDR2 LQKENI. V was trimmed by 2 bases and J by 8 bases, leaving 7 bases between them. The CDR3 extends over 12 amino acids. This CDR3 reads CASSPGGEPQHF. In nucleotides, the CDR3 is TGTGCCAGCTCACCAGGGGGTGAGCCCCAGCATTTT. Variable domain in full (rest from reference TRBV18 and TRBJ1-5): NAGVMQNPRHLVRRRGQEARLRCSPMKGHSHVYWYRQLPEEGLKFMVYLQKENIIDESGMPKERFSAEFPKEGPSILRIQQVVRGDSAAYFCASSPGGEPQHFGDGTRLSIL.

In its sample, this clonotype was seen a few times. The genes are TRBV6-1 and TRBJ2-6, with D possibly TRBD2 on 5 matching bases. Trimming stripped 2 bases from V and 1 base from J, with 6 bases between. Per the germline V gene, CDR1 is MNHNS and CDR2 is SASEGT. The CDR3 has 15 amino acids. The CDR3: CASSEPGSGANVLTF. Here the CDR3 DNA reads TGTGCCAGCAGTGAACCGGGGTCTGGGGCCAACGTCCTGACTTTC.

This clonotype was observed at least ten times. This CDR3 reads CASSLVAGANVLTF. The DNA of the CDR3 is TGTGCCAGCAGCTTAGTAGCGGGGGCCAACGTCCTGACTTTC. The chain recombines TRBV7-3 with TRBJ2-6; D is possibly TRBD2 (5 bases). The germline V and J ends were trimmed by 2 bases and 4 bases, with 6 bases remaining between them. CDR3 size: 14 residues. Per the germline V gene, CDR1 is SGHTA and CDR2 is FQGTGA.

This clonotype was detected ten times or more. The chain joins TRBV4-1 to TRBJ1-2, with D possibly matching TRBD1 (5 bases). V lost 4 bases to trimming and J lost 4 bases, with 16 bases between them. The CDR3 loop spans 15 amino acids. CDR1 is MGHRA and CDR2 is YSYEKL in the germline V gene. The CDR3 reads CASSPTEGFGYGYTF. CDR3 nucleotide sequence: TGCGCCAGCAGCCCCACGGAGGGGTTTGGCTATGGCTACACCTTC.

This clonotype was observed many times. The chain uses TRBV6-5 and TRBJ2-7; D tentatively fits TRBD1 or TRBD2 (5 bases each). The CDR3 loop spans 14 amino acids. The V end was cut by 6 bases, the J end by 4 bases, with 16 bases between. CDR1 is MNHEY, CDR2 SVGAGI, per germline. CDR3 in amino acids: CASSYTGTTYEQYF. As DNA, the CDR3 is TGTGCCAGCAGCTATACCGGGACGACTTACGAGCAGTACTTC.

This clonotype appeared many times. This chain uses TRBV28 with TRBJ2-7; no firm D call. The CDR3 is 14 residues long. The ends were cut back, 2 bases at V and 0 bases at J, with 8 bases in the middle. Germline V CDR1 and CDR2: MDHEN, SYDVKM. CDR3 in DNA: TGTGCCAGCAGTTTACCCCGACCCTCCTACGAGCAGTACTTC. Protein sequence: CASSLPRPSYEQYF.

This clonotype was seen ten or more times. The chain links TRBV3-1 to TRBJ1-4; D might be TRBD1 (5 bases). Per the germline V gene, CDR1 is LGHDT and CDR2 is YNNKEL (reference sequence). The CDR3 spans 18 residues. The V gene lost 0 bases and the J gene lost 3 bases, with 17 bases spanning the gap. CDR3 residues: CASSQELPRELANEKLFF. The CDR3 DNA is TGTGCCAGCAGCCAAGAATTACCCAGGGAACTTGCTAATGAAAAACTGTTTTTT. Full variable domain (rest looked up from reference TRBV3-1 and TRBJ1-4): DTAVSQTPKYLVTQMGNDKSIKCEQNLGHDTMYWYKQDSKKFLKIMFSYNNKELIINETVPNRFSPKSPDKAHLNLHINSLELGDSAVYFCASSQELPRELANEKLFFGSGTQLSVL.

This clonotype was observed at least ten times. CDR3 DNA: TGTGCCAGCAGTTACGGACAGACCGGGGAGCTGTTTTTT. Amino acids: CASSYGQTGELFF. The V and J genes are TRBV6-2 or TRBV6-3 and TRBJ2-2, with a tentative D call TRBD1 (6 bases). The V end lost 2 bases, the J end lost 5 bases, and 6 bases lay between the germline ends. Germline CDR1 MNHEY, CDR2 SVGEGT. The CDR3 totals 13 residues.

In this sample, this clonotype turned up many times. The chain joins TRBV6-2 or TRBV6-3 to TRBJ1-1; D not certain. V gave up 2 bases and J gave up 0 bases, with 4 bases separating them. Germline lookup yields CDR1 MNHEY and CDR2 SVGEGT. The CDR3 length is 13 residues. CDR3 DNA: TGTGCCAGCAGTTACGAAGTGAACACTGAAGCTTTCTTT. Translating gives CASSYEVNTEAFF.

This clonotype was seen at least ten times. The V gene is TRBV5-4, the J gene TRBJ2-5; 10 bases line up with TRBD1. Germline CDR1 reads SGHNT; CDR2 reads YYREEE (reference sequence). The CDR3 runs to 13 residues. V was clipped by 4 bases and J by 6 bases; unmatched bases: 3. The CDR3 protein is CASSQGQGKTQYF. CDR3 nucleotides: TGTGCCAGCAGCCAGGGACAGGGGAAGACCCAGTACTTC.

The sample holds many counts of this clonotype. CDR3 residues: CASSTGRLYGYTF. In DNA, the CDR3 is TGTGCCAGCAGTACAGGACGACTCTATGGCTACACCTTC. The chain joins TRBV6-2 or TRBV6-3 to TRBJ1-2; perhaps TRBD1 as D (5 bases). The CDR3 covers 13 residues. Germline values: CDR1 MNHEY, CDR2 SVGEGT. The V and J ends lost 5 bases and 4 bases respectively, with 11 bases between them.

J is TRBJ1-4 and V is TRBV28; TRBD1 matches at 9 bases. CDR1 and CDR2 (germline): MDHEN, SYDVKM. The CDR3 runs 15 residues. The junction had 10 bases not matched to a gene; V was cut back by 6 bases and J by 8 bases. In DNA, the CDR3 is TGTGCCAGCAGCCTTCCTACAGGGGGCAGGGAAAAACTGTTTTTT. As protein: CASSLPTGGREKLFF.

With regard to this clonotype: Since a much larger clone is just one base distant, this may be a read error. The chain joins TRBV7-8 to TRBJ2-7, with TRBD1 matching 7 bases. The germline V gene has CDR1 SGHVS and CDR2 FQNEAQ. V was pared by 1 base and J by 5 bases, with 8 bases of the junction left unmatched. The CDR3 is made up of 15 amino acids. CDR3 DNA: TGTGCCAGCAGCTTAGTAGGCAGGGGGTGCGACGAGCAGTACTTC. Translated, it gives CASSLVGRGCDEQYF.

This clonotype has a count of ten or more. The junction and the germline gene differ at one end; a read error may be behind it. The rearrangement joins TRBV6-1 to TRBJ1-2; D is unclear. Per the germline V gene, CDR1 is MNHNS and CDR2 is SASEGT. The length of the CDR3 is 14 residues. CDR3 loop: CASSEGVRNDGYTF. The CDR3 DNA follows: TGTGCCAGCAGTGAGGGTGTTCGTAACGATGGCTACACCTTC.

The chain carries TRBV12-5 and TRBJ2-3; D is possibly TRBD1 (6 bases). V gave up 1 base and J gave up 3 bases, with 14 bases separating them. The germline V gene has CDR1 LGHNT and CDR2 FRNRAP. The CDR3 sequence is 16 residues long. The CDR3 here is CASGLGTRGRTDTQYF. The CDR3 DNA follows: TGTGCTAGTGGTTTGGGTACCAGGGGACGTACAGATACGCAGTATTTT.

This clonotype was picked up many times. The V and J genes are TRBV5-6 and TRBJ2-3; D is unresolved. Trimming shortened V by 6 bases and J by 2 bases, and 19 bases separated the two germline ends. Germline CDR1 SGHDT, CDR2 YYEEEE. This CDR3 comprises 16 residues. The CDR3, as DNA: TGTGCCAGCACCTTTCGTTTAGGGAAAGACACAGATACGCAGTATTTT. It codes for CASTFRLGKDTDTQYF.

This clonotype came up many times. The chain is built from TRBV29-1 and TRBJ1-1; 7 bases map to TRBD1. CDR3 length equals 11 residues. The junction had 6 bases not matched to a gene; V was cut back by 8 bases and J by 6 bases. Looked up from germline, CDR1 is SQVTM and CDR2 is ANQGSEA. The CDR3 nucleotides are TGCAGCATACGACAGGGAGCTGAAGCTTTCTTT. Residues: CSIRQGAEAFF.

This sequence joins TRBV6-1 and TRBJ1-4, with a weak D call TRBD1 (6 bases). The germline V and J ends were trimmed by 6 bases and 3 bases, with 14 bases remaining between them. The germline CDR1 and CDR2 sequences are MNHNS and SASEGT. The CDR3 has 15 amino acids. CDR3 in amino acids: CASRRLGTPNEKLFF. The CDR3 DNA reads TGTGCCAGCAGACGGCTCGGGACACCTAATGAAAAACTGTTTTTT.

This clonotype appeared many times. The genes are TRBV7-2 and TRBJ2-5; D uncertain. From germline, CDR1 is SGHTA and CDR2 FQGNSA. V was cut by 6 bases and J by 8 bases, with 19 bases left in between. The CDR3 is 14 amino acids. The CDR3 sequence: CASSDPMGMNTQYF. CDR3 DNA sequence: TGTGCCAGCAGTGACCCGATGGGGATGAATACCCAGTACTTC.

This clonotype was detected ten times or more. The genes are TRBV3-1 and TRBJ1-1, with 7 bases aligning to TRBD1. Germline V lookup: CDR1 LGHDT, CDR2 YNNKEL (reference sequence). The CDR3 consists of 16 residues. With 1 base clipped from V and 0 bases from J, the junction kept 5 bases outside the gene matches. CDR3 in amino acids: CASSQGTGVLNTEAFF. The CDR3, as DNA: TGTGCCAGCAGCCAAGGGACAGGAGTTCTGAACACTGAAGCTTTCTTT.

CDR3 loop: CASSQDHSGANVLTF. The CDR3 nucleotides read TGTGCCAGCAGCCAAGATCACTCTGGGGCCAACGTCCTGACTTTC. The chain links TRBV3-1 to TRBJ2-6; D is ambiguous. The CDR3 has 15 residues. The germline V gene has CDR1 LGHDT and CDR2 YNNKEL (reference sequence). Trimming shortened V by 0 bases and J by 0 bases, and 3 bases separated the two germline ends.

The V and J genes are TRBV4-1 and TRBJ2-1; D perhaps matches TRBD2 (6 bases). V lost 0 bases, J lost 9 bases, and 18 bases lay in between. The germline V gene encodes CDR1 MGHRA and CDR2 YSYEKL. The CDR3 is 16 residues long. CDR3 residues: CASSQELAGTDFEQFF. As DNA, the CDR3 is TGCGCCAGCAGCCAAGAACTGGCGGGGACGGATTTTGAGCAGTTCTTC.

The chain is built from TRBV2 and TRBJ1-3, with a weak D call TRBD1 (5 bases). V lost 6 bases and J 4 bases, leaving 13 bases between the germline ends. Germline lookup yields CDR1 SNHLY and CDR2 FYNNEI. The CDR3 has 14 amino acids. This CDR3 is CASRSGTGGNTIYF. CDR3 nucleotides: TGTGCCAGCAGATCCGGGACGGGAGGAAACACCATATATTTT.

Many counts were recorded for this clonotype. The V gene is TRBV4-3, the J gene TRBJ1-1; unclear D gene. Germline V lookup: CDR1 LGHNA, CDR2 YSLEER. The CDR3 consists of 16 residues. The V gene lost 0 bases and the J gene lost 1 base, with 12 bases spanning the gap. This CDR3 is CASSQEGITKNTEAFF. The CDR3 coding sequence is TGCGCCAGCAGCCAAGAAGGAATTACGAAGAACACTGAAGCTTTCTTT.

In its sample, this clonotype was seen many times. The chain has TRBV20-1 and TRBJ1-2; D not certain. The V end was cut by 4 bases, the J end by 1 base, with 13 bases between. Germline values: CDR1 DFQATT, CDR2 SNEGSKA (reference sequence). The CDR3 has 14 residues. The CDR3 nucleotides are TGCAGTGCTAAAGAAGGCAGTCTTAACTATGGCTACACCTTC. It is translated as CSAKEGSLNYGYTF.

In this sample, this clonotype turned up many times. The chain recombines TRBV7-2 with TRBJ2-3; weak D call: TRBD1 (5 bases). The CDR3 totals 14 residues. V was shortened by 4 bases and J by 1 base, with 9 bases between the two germline ends. Germline-derived CDR1 and CDR2 are SGHTA and FQGNSA. CDR3 amino acids: CASSSLGGTDTQYF. The CDR3 DNA reads as TGTGCCAGCAGCTCCCTAGGGGGCACAGATACGCAGTATTTT.

This clonotype occurred many times. The V and J genes are TRBV28 and TRBJ2-5, with D unresolved. The CDR3 sequence is 11 residues long. The germline V gene has CDR1 MDHEN and CDR2 SYDVKM. Trimming shortened V by 3 bases and J by 7 bases, and 6 bases separated the two germline ends. The CDR3 DNA is TGTGCCAGCAGTTTCGCAGGGACCCAGTACTTC. It encodes CASSFAGTQYF.

This clonotype was seen at least ten times. The chain combines TRBV12-3 or TRBV12-4 with TRBJ2-2; D is unclear. CDR3 length: 15 residues. Trimming shortened V by 2 bases and J by 5 bases, and 12 bases separated the two germline ends. The CDR3 sequence: CASSLRARDTGELFF. DNA of the CDR3: TGTGCCAGCAGTTTAAGGGCCCGTGATACCGGGGAGCTGTTTTTT.